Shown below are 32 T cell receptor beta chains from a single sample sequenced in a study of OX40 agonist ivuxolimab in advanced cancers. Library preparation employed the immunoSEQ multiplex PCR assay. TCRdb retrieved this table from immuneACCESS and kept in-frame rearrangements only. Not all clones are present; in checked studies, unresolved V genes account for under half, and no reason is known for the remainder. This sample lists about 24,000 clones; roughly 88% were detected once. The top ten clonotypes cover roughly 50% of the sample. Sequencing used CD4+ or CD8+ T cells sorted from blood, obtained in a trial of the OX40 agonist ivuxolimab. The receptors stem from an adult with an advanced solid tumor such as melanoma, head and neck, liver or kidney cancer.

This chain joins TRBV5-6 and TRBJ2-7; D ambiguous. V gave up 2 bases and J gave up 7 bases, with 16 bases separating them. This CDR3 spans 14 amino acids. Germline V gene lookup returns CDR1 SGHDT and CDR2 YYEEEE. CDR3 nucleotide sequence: TGTGCCAGCAGCTTATTGGGCAGTCTTTGGGAGCAGTACTTC. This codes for CASSLLGSLWEQYF.

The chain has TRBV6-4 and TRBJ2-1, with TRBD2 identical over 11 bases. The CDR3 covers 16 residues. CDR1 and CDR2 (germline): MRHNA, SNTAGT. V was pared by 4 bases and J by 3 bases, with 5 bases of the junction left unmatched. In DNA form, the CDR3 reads TGTGCCAGCAGTGGTAGCGGGGGGGCCCTCTACAATGAGCAGTTCTTC. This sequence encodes CASSGSGGALYNEQFF.

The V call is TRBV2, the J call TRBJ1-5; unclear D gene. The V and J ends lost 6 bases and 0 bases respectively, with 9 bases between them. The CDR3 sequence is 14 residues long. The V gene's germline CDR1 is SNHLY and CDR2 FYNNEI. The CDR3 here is CASRPDLSNQPQHF. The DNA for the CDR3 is TGTGCCAGCAGGCCGGACCTTAGCAATCAGCCCCAGCATTTT. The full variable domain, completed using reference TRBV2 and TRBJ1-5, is EPEVTQTPSHQVTQMGQEVILRCVPISNHLYFYWYRQILGQKVEFLVSFYNNEISEKSEIFDDQFSVERPDGSNFTLKIRSTKLEDSAMYFCASRPDLSNQPQHFGDGTRLSIL.

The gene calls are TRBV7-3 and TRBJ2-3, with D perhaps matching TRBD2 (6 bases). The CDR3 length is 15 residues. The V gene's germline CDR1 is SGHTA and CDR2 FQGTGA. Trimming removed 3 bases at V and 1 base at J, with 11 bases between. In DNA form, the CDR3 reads TGTGCCAGCAGCTTGGGGGGAGTTGGCACAGATACGCAGTATTTT. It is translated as CASSLGGVGTDTQYF.

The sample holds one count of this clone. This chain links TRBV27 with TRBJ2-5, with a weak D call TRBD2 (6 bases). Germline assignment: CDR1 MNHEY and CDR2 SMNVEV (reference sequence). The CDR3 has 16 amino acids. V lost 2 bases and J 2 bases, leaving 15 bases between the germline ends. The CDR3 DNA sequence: TGTGCCAGCAGTTTAACCGGGGGTAGCCGGCAAGAGACCCAGTACTTC. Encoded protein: CASSLTGGSRQETQYF.

This CDR3 is CASSFSGGQGDTQYF. The CDR3 DNA is TGTGCCAGCAGCTTTTCAGGGGGCCAGGGAGATACGCAGTATTTT. The chain links TRBV7-8 to TRBJ2-3; TRBD1 aligns across 8 bases. Germline V gives CDR1 SGHVS, CDR2 FQNEAQ. V lost 3 bases, J lost 5 bases, and 7 bases stayed unmatched. The CDR3 has 15 residues.

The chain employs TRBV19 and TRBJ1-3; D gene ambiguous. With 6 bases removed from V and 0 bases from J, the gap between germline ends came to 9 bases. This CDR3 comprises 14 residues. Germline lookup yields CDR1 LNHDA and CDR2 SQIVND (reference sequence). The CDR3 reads CASSSVISGNTIYF. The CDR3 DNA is TGTGCCAGTAGCTCGGTTATCTCTGGAAACACCATATATTTT.

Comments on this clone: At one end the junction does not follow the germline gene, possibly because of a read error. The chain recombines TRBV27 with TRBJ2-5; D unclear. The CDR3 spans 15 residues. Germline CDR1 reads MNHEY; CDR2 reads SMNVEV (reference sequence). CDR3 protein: CASSLGWGTQEAQYF. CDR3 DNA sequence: TGTGCCAGCAGTTTGGGGTGGGGAACCCAAGAGGCCCAGTACTTC.

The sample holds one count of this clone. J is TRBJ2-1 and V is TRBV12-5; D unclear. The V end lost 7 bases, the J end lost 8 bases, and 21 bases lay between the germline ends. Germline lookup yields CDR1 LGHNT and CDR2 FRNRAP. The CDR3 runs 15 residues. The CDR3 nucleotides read TGTGCTAGTGCCTTGACCGCCGCTCCTGGGGATGAGCAGTTCTTC. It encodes CASALTAAPGDEQFF.

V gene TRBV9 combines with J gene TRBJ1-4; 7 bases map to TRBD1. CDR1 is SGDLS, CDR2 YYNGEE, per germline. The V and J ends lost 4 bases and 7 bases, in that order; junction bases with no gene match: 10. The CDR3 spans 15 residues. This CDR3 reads CASSPRQGGGEKLFF. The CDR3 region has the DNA TGTGCCAGCAGCCCCAGACAGGGCGGCGGTGAAAAACTGTTTTTT.

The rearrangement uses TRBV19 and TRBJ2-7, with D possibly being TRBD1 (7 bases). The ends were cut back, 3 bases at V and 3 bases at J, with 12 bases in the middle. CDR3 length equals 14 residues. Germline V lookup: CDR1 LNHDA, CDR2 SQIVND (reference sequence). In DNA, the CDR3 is TGTGCCAGTAGTATGGGCAGGGGGGTCTACGAGCAGTACTTC. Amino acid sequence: CASSMGRGVYEQYF.

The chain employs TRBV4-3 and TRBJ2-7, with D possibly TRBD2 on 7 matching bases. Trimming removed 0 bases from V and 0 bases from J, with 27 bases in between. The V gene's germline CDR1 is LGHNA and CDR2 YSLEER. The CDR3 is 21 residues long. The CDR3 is CASSQDAAGGLAGAISYEQYF. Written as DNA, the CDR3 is TGCGCCAGCAGCCAAGATGCGGCTGGGGGTTTGGCGGGGGCGATCTCCTACGAGCAGTACTTC.

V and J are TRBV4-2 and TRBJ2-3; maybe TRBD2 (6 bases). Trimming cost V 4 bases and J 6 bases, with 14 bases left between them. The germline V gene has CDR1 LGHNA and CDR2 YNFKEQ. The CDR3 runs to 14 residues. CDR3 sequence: CASSPSGGADTQYF. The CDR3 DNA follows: TGTGCCAGCAGCCCAAGCGGAGGGGCGGATACGCAGTATTTT.

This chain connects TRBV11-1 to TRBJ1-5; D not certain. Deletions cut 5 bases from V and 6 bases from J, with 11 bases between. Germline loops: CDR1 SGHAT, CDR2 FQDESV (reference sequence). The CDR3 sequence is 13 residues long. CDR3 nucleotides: TGTGCCAGCAGCCATGGGGTCCTTCAGCCCCAGCATTTT. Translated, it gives CASSHGVLQPQHF.

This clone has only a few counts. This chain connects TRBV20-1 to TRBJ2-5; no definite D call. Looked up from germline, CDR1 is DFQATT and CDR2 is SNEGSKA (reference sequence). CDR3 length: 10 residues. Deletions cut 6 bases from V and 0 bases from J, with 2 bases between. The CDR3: CSAYQETQYF. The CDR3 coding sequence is TGCAGTGCCTACCAAGAGACCCAGTACTTC.

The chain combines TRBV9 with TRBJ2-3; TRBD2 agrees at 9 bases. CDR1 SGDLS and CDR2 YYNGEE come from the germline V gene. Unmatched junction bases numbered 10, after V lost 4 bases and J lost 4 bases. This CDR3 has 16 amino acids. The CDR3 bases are TGTGCCAGCAGCCCTCGATCGGGACTAGCACCAGATACGCAGTATTTT. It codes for CASSPRSGLAPDTQYF.

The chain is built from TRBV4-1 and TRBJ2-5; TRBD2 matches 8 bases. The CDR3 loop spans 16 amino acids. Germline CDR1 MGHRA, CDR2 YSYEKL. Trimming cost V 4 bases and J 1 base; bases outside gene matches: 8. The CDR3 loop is CASSRGLAGTQETQYF. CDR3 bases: TGCGCCAGCAGCCGTGGGTTAGCGGGAACCCAAGAGACCCAGTACTTC.

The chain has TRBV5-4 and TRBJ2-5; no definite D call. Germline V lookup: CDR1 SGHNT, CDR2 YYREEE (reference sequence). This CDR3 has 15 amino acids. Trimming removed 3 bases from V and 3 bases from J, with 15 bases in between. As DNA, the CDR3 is TGTGCCAGCAGCTACTACGATCCTGGCGAAGAGACCCAGTACTTC. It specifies CASSYYDPGEETQYF. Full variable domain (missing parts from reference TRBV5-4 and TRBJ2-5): ETGVTQSPTHLIKTRGQQVTLRCSSQSGHNTVSWYQQALGQGPQFIFQYYREEENGRGNFPPRFSGLQFPNYSSELNVNALELDDSALYLCASSYYDPGEETQYFGPGTRLLVL.

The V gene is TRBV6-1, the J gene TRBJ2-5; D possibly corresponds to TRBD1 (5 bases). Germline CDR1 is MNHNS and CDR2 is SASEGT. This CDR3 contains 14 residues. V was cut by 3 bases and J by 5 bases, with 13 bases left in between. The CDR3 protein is CASSDTAGWETQYF. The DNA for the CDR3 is TGTGCCAGCAGTGACACGGCAGGGTGGGAGACCCAGTACTTC.

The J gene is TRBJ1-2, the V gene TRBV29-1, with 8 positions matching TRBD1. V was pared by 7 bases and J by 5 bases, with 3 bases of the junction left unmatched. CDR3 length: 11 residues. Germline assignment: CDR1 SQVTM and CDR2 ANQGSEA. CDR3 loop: CSAGQVYGYTF. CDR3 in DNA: TGCAGCGCGGGACAGGTGTATGGCTACACCTTC.

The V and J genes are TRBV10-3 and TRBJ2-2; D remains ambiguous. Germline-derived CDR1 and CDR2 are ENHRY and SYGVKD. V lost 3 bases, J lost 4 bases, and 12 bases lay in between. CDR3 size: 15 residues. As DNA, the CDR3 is TGTGCCATCAGTGAAGAGACGGAAGGCACCGGGGAGCTGTTTTTT. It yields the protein CAISEETEGTGELFF.

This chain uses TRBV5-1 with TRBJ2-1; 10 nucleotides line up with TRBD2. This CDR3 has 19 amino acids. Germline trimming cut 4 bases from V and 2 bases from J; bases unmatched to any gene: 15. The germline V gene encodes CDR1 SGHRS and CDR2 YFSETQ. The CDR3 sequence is CASSGPGTSVSIAYNEQFF. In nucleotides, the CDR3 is TGCGCCAGCAGCGGCCCCGGGACTAGCGTGTCAATTGCCTACAATGAGCAGTTCTTC.

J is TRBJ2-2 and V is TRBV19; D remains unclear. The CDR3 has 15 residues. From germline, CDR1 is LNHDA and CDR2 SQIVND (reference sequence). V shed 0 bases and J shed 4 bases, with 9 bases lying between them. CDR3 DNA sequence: TGTGCCAGTAGTATAGAGTTCGCTCCCACCGGGGAGCTGTTTTTT. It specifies CASSIEFAPTGELFF.

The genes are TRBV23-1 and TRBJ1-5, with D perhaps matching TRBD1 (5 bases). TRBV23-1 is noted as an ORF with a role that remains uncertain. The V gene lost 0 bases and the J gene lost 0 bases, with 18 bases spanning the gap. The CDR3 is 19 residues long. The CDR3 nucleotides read TGCGCCAGCAGTCAATCGGGGCAGGGCGGTGGATATAGCAATCAGCCCCAGCATTTT. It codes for CASSQSGQGGGYSNQPQHF.

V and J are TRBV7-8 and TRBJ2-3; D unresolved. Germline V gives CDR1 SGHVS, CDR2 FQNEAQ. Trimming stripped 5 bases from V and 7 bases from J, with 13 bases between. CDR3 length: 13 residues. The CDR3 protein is CASSPGYRHTQYF. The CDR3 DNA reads TGTGCCAGCAGCCCTGGATATCGGCATACGCAGTATTTT.

The CDR3 sequence: CASSSTGIRNTDTQYF. CDR3 coding DNA: TGCGCCAGCAGCTCAACCGGGATAAGAAACACAGATACGCAGTATTTT. The chain uses TRBV5-1 and TRBJ2-3; D may be TRBD2 (5 bases). V lost 3 bases, J lost 2 bases, and 16 bases lay in between. This CDR3 contains 16 residues. The germline gives CDR1 SGHRS, CDR2 YFSETQ.

CDR3 region: CASCPTENTEAFF. Here the CDR3 DNA reads TGTGCCAGCTGTCCTACGGAGAACACTGAAGCTTTCTTT. This sequence joins TRBV18 and TRBJ1-1; D not resolved. The V end lost 7 bases, the J end lost 1 base, and 10 bases lay between the germline ends. The germline V gene encodes CDR1 KGHSH and CDR2 LQKENI. This CDR3 has 13 residues.

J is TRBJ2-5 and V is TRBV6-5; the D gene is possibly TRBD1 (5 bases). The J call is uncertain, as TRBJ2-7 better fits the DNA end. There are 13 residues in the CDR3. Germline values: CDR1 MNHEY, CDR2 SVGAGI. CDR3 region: CASSRQPTYEQYF. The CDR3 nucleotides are TGTGCCAGCAGTCGACAGCCGACCTACGAGCAGTACTTC.

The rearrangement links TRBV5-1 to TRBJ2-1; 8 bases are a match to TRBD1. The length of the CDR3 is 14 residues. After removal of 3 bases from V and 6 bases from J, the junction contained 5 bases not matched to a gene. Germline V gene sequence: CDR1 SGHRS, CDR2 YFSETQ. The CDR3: CASSSGQEGNEQFF. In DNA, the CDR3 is TGCGCCAGCAGCTCGGGACAGGAAGGCAATGAGCAGTTCTTC.

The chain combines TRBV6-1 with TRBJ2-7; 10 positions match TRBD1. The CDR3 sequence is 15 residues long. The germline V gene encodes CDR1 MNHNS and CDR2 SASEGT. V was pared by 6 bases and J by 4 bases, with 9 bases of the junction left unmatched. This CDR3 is CASSAGTGAGYEQYF. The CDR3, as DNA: TGTGCCAGCAGCGCAGGGACAGGGGCCGGATACGAGCAGTACTTC.

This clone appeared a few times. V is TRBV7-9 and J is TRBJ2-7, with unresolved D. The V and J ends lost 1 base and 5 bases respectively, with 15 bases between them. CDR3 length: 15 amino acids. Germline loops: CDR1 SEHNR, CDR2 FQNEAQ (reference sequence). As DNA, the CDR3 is TGTGCCAGCAGCTTAGTTGCAGGTTTTAAACACGAGCAGTACTTC. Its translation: CASSLVAGFKHEQYF.

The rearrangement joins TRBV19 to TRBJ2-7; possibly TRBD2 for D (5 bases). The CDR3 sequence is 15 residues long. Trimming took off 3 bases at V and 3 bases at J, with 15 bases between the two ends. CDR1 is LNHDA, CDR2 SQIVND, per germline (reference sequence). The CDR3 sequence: CASSMRADTDYEQYF. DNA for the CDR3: TGTGCCAGTAGTATGAGGGCAGACACGGACTACGAGCAGTACTTC.